These 26 T cell receptor beta chains were sequenced from one sample in a study of long-term antiretroviral therapy in people with HIV. The run of the v3.0 immunoSEQ assay was at survey level. TCRdb's copy holds only in-frame clones and misses some; the assay was immunoSEQ multiplex PCR. The profile shows around 13,000 clones, around 77% of them singletons. Sequenced here: unsorted PBMCs, sampled 0.5 years before starting antiretroviral therapy. The receptors stem from a woman aged 40-49 years with HIV.

The chain is built from TRBV4-2 and TRBJ2-1, with 14 nucleotides matching TRBD2. V lost 2 bases, J lost 7 bases, and 13 bases stayed unmatched. The CDR3 loop spans 19 amino acids. Germline V CDR1 and CDR2: LGHNA, YNFKEQ. Here the CDR3 DNA reads TGTGCCAGCAGCCAATACGCAGGGACTAGCGGGAGCCCGTCAAATGAGCAGTTCTTC. This sequence encodes CASSQYAGTSGSPSNEQFF.

This rearrangement joins TRBV4-1 to TRBJ2-5, with D possibly matching TRBD1 (7 bases). Germline V CDR1 and CDR2: MGHRA, YSYEKL. The CDR3 has 13 amino acids. Trimming removed 2 bases from V and 5 bases from J, with 9 bases in between. CDR3 amino acids: CASSQQGGETQYF. DNA for the CDR3: TGCGCCAGCAGCCAACAGGGGGGTGAGACCCAGTACTTC.

The V and J genes are TRBV10-3 and TRBJ1-1; TRBD1 matches at 7 bases. The CDR3 is made up of 12 amino acids. Germline V gives CDR1 ENHRY, CDR2 SYGVKD. V lost 0 bases, J lost 8 bases, and 0 bases stayed unmatched. CDR3 in DNA: TGTGCCATCAGTGAGTCGGACAGGGAAGCTTTCTTT. This translates into CAISESDREAFF.

The V call is TRBV10-3, the J call TRBJ1-1; D possibly corresponds to TRBD1 (5 bases). Trimming removed 0 bases from V and 4 bases from J, with 12 bases in between. The germline V gene has CDR1 ENHRY and CDR2 SYGVKD. CDR3 length: 15 amino acids. The CDR3, as DNA: TGTGCCATCAGTGAGTCGTGGGGGGGAGGCACTGAAGCTTTCTTT. The encoded protein is CAISESWGGGTEAFF.

The chain links TRBV23-1 to TRBJ2-7; D is uncertain. TRBV23-1 falls under the ORF class, with uncertain function. The V end lost 7 bases, the J end lost 5 bases, and 18 bases lay between the germline ends. There are 14 residues in the CDR3. This CDR3 reads CASTKEIPRDEQYF. The CDR3 bases are TGCGCCAGCACCAAGGAGATCCCTAGGGACGAGCAGTACTTC.

The chain joins TRBV5-4 to TRBJ2-3, with a tentative D call TRBD2 (7 bases). The germline CDR1 and CDR2 sequences are SGHNT and YYREEE (reference sequence). The CDR3 is 15 amino acids. V lost 2 bases and J 3 bases, leaving 13 bases between the germline ends. The CDR3 loop is CASSLGGAATDTQYF. Here the CDR3 DNA reads TGTGCCAGCAGCTTAGGGGGGGCAGCGACAGATACGCAGTATTTT.

This clone is medium-sized (0.01 to 0.1%) in the sample. The gene calls are TRBV27 and TRBJ2-1, with 7 positions matching TRBD1. CDR1 MNHEY and CDR2 SMNVEV come from the germline V gene (reference sequence). The CDR3 has 16 amino acids. After removal of 5 bases from V and 2 bases from J, the junction contained 9 bases not matched to a gene. The chain's CDR3 is CASSAGTALTYNEQFF. CDR3 bases: TGTGCCAGCAGTGCCGGGACAGCCCTTACCTACAATGAGCAGTTCTTC.

The V call is TRBV29-1, the J call TRBJ1-4; perhaps TRBD1 as D (6 bases). The V and J ends lost 4 bases and 8 bases respectively, with 11 bases between them. The CDR3 sequence is 12 residues long. Germline V gene lookup returns CDR1 SQVTM and CDR2 ANQGSEA. CDR3 protein: CSVAGVGEKLFF. Written as DNA, the CDR3 is TGCAGCGTTGCAGGGGTTGGCGAAAAACTGTTTTTT.

This chain connects TRBV6-5 to TRBJ1-2; no reliable D call. Germline assignment: CDR1 MNHEY and CDR2 SVGAGI. This CDR3 is built from 13 residues. Trimming took off 3 bases at V and 7 bases at J, with 12 bases between the two ends. The CDR3 sequence is CASSYSPGAGYTF. In DNA form, the CDR3 reads TGTGCCAGCAGTTATAGTCCGGGAGCTGGCTACACCTTC.

This rearrangement joins TRBV9 to TRBJ2-1; no firm D call. V was cut by 3 bases and J by 8 bases, with 12 bases left in between. CDR1 and CDR2 (germline): SGDLS, YYNGEE. The CDR3 totals 13 residues. The CDR3 DNA sequence: TGTGCCAGCAGCGCCCAATCAAGTTATGAGCAGTTCTTC. Its translation is CASSAQSSYEQFF.

The gene calls are TRBV18 and TRBJ2-6, with D unresolved. Germline V gene lookup returns CDR1 KGHSH and CDR2 LQKENI. The CDR3 is 14 residues long. Between the trimmed V and J ends, which lost 3 bases and 2 bases, there was a span of 5 bases. The CDR3 region has the DNA TGTGCCAGCTCACCTCCTACTGGGGCCAACGTCCTGACTTTC. Amino acid sequence: CASSPPTGANVLTF.

The gene calls are TRBV5-4 and TRBJ2-2; D remains unclear. Per germline, CDR1 SGHNT and CDR2 YYREEE (reference sequence). Trimming took off 0 bases at V and 6 bases at J, with 3 bases between the two ends. The CDR3 covers 12 residues. The chain's CDR3 is CASSLGPGELFF. The CDR3 bases are TGTGCCAGCAGCTTGGGTCCCGGGGAGCTGTTTTTT. The variable domain in full, completed from reference TRBV5-4 and TRBJ2-2, reads ETGVTQSPTHLIKTRGQQVTLRCSSQSGHNTVSWYQQALGQGPQFIFQYYREEENGRGNFPPRFSGLQFPNYSSELNVNALELDDSALYLCASSLGPGELFFGEGSRLTVL.

This chain connects TRBV28 to TRBJ1-2; 9 bases line up with TRBD1. This CDR3 contains 13 residues. From germline, CDR1 is MDHEN and CDR2 SYDVKM. J lost 8 bases, V lost 6 bases, and 7 bases had no gene match. The CDR3 here is CASSLDRGRGYTF. The DNA for the CDR3 is TGTGCCAGCAGCCTGGACAGGGGCAGAGGCTACACCTTC.

The chain uses TRBV11-2 and TRBJ2-1, with unresolved D. Germline CDR1 SGHAT, CDR2 FQNNGV. The germline V and J ends were trimmed by 5 bases and 3 bases, with 5 bases remaining between them. This CDR3 comprises 12 residues. CDR3 protein: CASSPDYNEQFF. Here the CDR3 DNA reads TGTGCCAGCAGCCCTGACTACAATGAGCAGTTCTTC.

The V call is TRBV9, the J call TRBJ2-2; no clear D gene. The ends were cut back, 1 base at V and 4 bases at J, with 5 bases in the middle. This CDR3 is 13 amino acids long. CDR1 SGDLS and CDR2 YYNGEE come from the germline V gene. CDR3 sequence reads: CASSVHSTGELFF. The CDR3 DNA is TGTGCCAGCAGCGTACATAGCACCGGGGAGCTGTTTTTT.

Only a few counts were recorded for this clone. CDR3 DNA sequence: TGCGCCAGCAGCAAAACGCAGGGGGCTCGGACTGAAGCTTTCTTT. This sequence encodes CASSKTQGARTEAFF. This chain uses TRBV4-1 with TRBJ1-1, with 8 positions matching TRBD1. This CDR3 contains 15 residues. Germline V gives CDR1 MGHRA, CDR2 YSYEKL. The V and J ends lost 5 bases and 5 bases, in that order; junction bases with no gene match: 10.

This chain uses TRBV2 with TRBJ2-7, with 8 bases matching TRBD1. J lost 4 bases, V lost 2 bases, and 7 bases had no gene match. Per germline, CDR1 SNHLY and CDR2 FYNNEI. CDR3 length equals 15 residues. The CDR3 spells CASSETTGARYEQYF. The DNA of the CDR3 is TGTGCCAGCAGTGAAACGACAGGGGCTCGGTACGAGCAGTACTTC.

The CDR3 loop is CASGLGQNTEAFF. The CDR3 DNA sequence: TGTGCTAGTGGTTTAGGTCAGAACACTGAAGCTTTCTTT. The V and J genes are TRBV12-5 and TRBJ1-1, with D unresolved. This CDR3 contains 13 residues. The V end was cut by 3 bases, the J end by 1 base, with 6 bases between. Looked up from germline, CDR1 is LGHNT and CDR2 is FRNRAP.

The chain combines TRBV5-1 with TRBJ2-5; D unclear. With 4 bases removed from V and 0 bases from J, the gap between germline ends came to 4 bases. CDR1 and CDR2 from the germline V gene are SGHRS and YFSETQ. This CDR3 has 12 residues. Here the CDR3 reads CASSTDQETQYF. Written as DNA, the CDR3 is TGCGCCAGCAGCACGGACCAAGAGACCCAGTACTTC.

The chain combines TRBV7-9 with TRBJ2-7; D perhaps matches TRBD2 (6 bases). V was shortened by 4 bases and J by 4 bases, with 14 bases between the two germline ends. CDR1 SEHNR and CDR2 FQNEAQ come from the germline V gene (reference sequence). This CDR3 region has 14 residues. The CDR3 sequence: CASSSLAGLYEQYF. The DNA of the CDR3 is TGTGCCAGCAGCTCCCTCGCCGGACTATACGAGCAGTACTTC.

The chain has TRBV19 and TRBJ2-2; D remains ambiguous. CDR1 and CDR2 from the germline V gene are LNHDA and SQIVND (reference sequence). The CDR3 has 15 amino acids. Trimming removed 2 bases from V and 0 bases from J, with 7 bases in between. CDR3 loop: CASSIISANTGELFF. For the CDR3, the DNA is TGTGCCAGTAGTATAATTTCAGCGAACACCGGGGAGCTGTTTTTT.

V and J are TRBV7-8 and TRBJ2-3; D is tentatively TRBD1 or TRBD2 (5 bases each). Germline values: CDR1 SGHVS, CDR2 FQNEAQ. Trimming took 5 bases from V and 2 from J, leaving 20 bases between them. The CDR3 consists of 17 residues. The CDR3 bases are TGTGCCAGCAGCCCCTTCGAGGGCAGGGTGCCCACAGATACGCAGTATTTT. Its protein is CASSPFEGRVPTDTQYF.

The V and J genes are TRBV7-5 and TRBJ1-5. TRBV7-5 is an annotated pseudogene. This CDR3 spans 13 amino acids. The CDR3 protein is CARSQYSNQPQHF. The CDR3, as DNA: TGTGCCAGAAGCCAATATAGCAATCAGCCCCAGCATTTT.

The V and J genes are TRBV4-2 and TRBJ2-3; 9 bases align to TRBD2. The length of the CDR3 is 15 residues. Germline values: CDR1 LGHNA, CDR2 YNFKEQ. V lost 3 bases to trimming and J lost 2 bases; unmatched junction nucleotides: 3. The CDR3 here is CASSQRTSDTDTQYF. The CDR3 region has the DNA TGTGCCAGCAGCCAGAGGACTAGCGACACAGATACGCAGTATTTT.

V usage is TRBV5-1 and J usage is TRBJ1-1; no clear D gene. CDR3 size: 18 residues. V lost 4 bases to trimming and J lost 5 bases, with 27 bases between them. Germline assignment: CDR1 SGHRS and CDR2 YFSETQ. CDR3 region: CASSQYTPRRYSITEAFF. The CDR3 nucleotides read TGCGCCAGCAGCCAATACACACCGAGACGGTACAGTATTACTGAAGCTTTCTTT.

The chain carries TRBV9 and TRBJ2-7; D may be TRBD2 (6 bases). V was trimmed by 2 bases and J by 1 base, leaving 7 bases between them. CDR1 and CDR2 from the germline V gene are SGDLS and YYNGEE. There are 13 residues in the CDR3. CDR3 protein: CASSVRESYEQYF. CDR3 bases: TGTGCCAGCAGCGTCCGGGAGTCCTACGAGCAGTACTTC. Supplemented by reference TRBV9 and TRBJ2-7, the full variable domain reads DSGVTQTPKHLITATGQRVTLRCSPRSGDLSVYWYQQSLDQGLQFLIQYYNGEERAKGNILERFSAQQFPDLHSELNLSSLELGDSALYFCASSVRESYEQYFGPGTRLTVT.